The rows below give T cell receptor beta chains drawn from one sample of a study of memory CD4+ T cells and cytomegalovirus serostatus. Sequenced by immunoSEQ multiplex PCR; TCRdb stores in-frame clones only, minus some. Of roughly 45,000 clones in the sample, roughly 78% were seen once. Material: memory CD4+ T cells from blood. The origin of the receptors is an adult in good health and CMV-seronegative. CDR3s include the opening cysteine and the closing phenylalanine or tryptophan. A D gene is named only where the DNA matches it firmly. Clone sizes are given selectively: once, few, many, or a class where the clone is expanded.

TRBJ2-3 TRBV6-1 NA NA CASSGWRHGGTDTQYF TGTGCCAGCAGTGGGTGGCGGCACGGGGGCACAGATACGCAGTATTTT
TRBJ2-5 TRBV7-8 TRBD2 NA CATCSGGAAGETQYF TGTGCTACCTGTAGCGGGGGGGCCGCGGGGGAGACCCAGTACTTC
TRBJ2-2 TRBV11-3 NA NA CASSLESSPMNTGELFF TGTGCCAGCAGCTTAGAATCCTCACCGATGAACACCGGGGAGCTGTTTTTT
TRBJ2-1 TRBV19 TRBD2 NA CASSIDWVAGRQFF TGTGCCAGTAGTATCGATTGGGTAGCGGGAAGGCAGTTCTTC
TRBJ2-7 TRBV27 TRBD2 medium-sized CASSLLLPSGSGYEQYF TGTGCCAGCAGTTTACTCCTACCTAGCGGGAGTGGCTACGAGCAGTACTTC
TRBJ1-5 TRBV28 NA NA CASEKTDNQPQHF TGTGCCAGCGAAAAAACAGATAATCAGCCCCAGCATTTT
TRBJ2-7 TRBV4-1 TRBD1 NA CASSQDYGTGSSYEQYF TGCGCCAGCAGCCAAGATTACGGGACAGGGAGCTCCTACGAGCAGTACTTC
TRBJ1-2 TRBV7-2 TRBD1 NA CASSLLETGPYGYTF TGTGCCAGCAGCTTATTGGAGACAGGGCCCTATGGCTACACCTTC
TRBJ2-5 TRBV5-1 TRBD1 NA CASGRTGPQETQYF TGCGCCAGCGGGAGGACAGGGCCCCAAGAGACCCAGTACTTC
TRBJ2-2 TRBV5-1 NA NA CASSRLGAAGELFF TGCGCCAGCAGCAGATTGGGGGCCGCCGGGGAGCTGTTTTTT
TRBJ2-1 TRBV11-2 NA NA CASSLAGLASNNEQFF TGTGCCAGCAGCCTAGCAGGGCTAGCCTCAAACAATGAGCAGTTCTTC
TRBJ2-7 TRBV11-3 TRBD2 NA CASSLDSSGGYEQYF TGTGCCAGCAGCCTCGACTCTAGCGGGGGTTACGAGCAGTACTTC
TRBJ2-7 TRBV28 NA NA CASSLPDPVYEQYF TGTGCCAGCAGTTTACCCGACCCAGTCTACGAGCAGTACTTC
TRBJ1-2 TRBV4-1 NA NA CASSRGDLTGGYTF TGCGCCAGCAGCCGAGGGGATCTTACGGGAGGCTACACCTTC
TRBJ1-3 TRBV19 TRBD1 NA CASSGQGGGANTIYF TGTGCCAGTAGCGGACAGGGAGGCGGCGCGAACACCATATATTTT
TRBJ1-5 TRBV10-2 NA once CASSAQGRDQPQHF TGCGCCAGCAGTGCACAGGGACGGGATCAGCCCCAGCATTTT
TRBJ2-7 TRBV7-9 NA once CASSLDLQGISYEQYF TGTGCCAGCAGCTTAGACTTACAGGGTATCTCCTACGAGCAGTACTTC
TRBJ2-7 TRBV7-2 NA NA CASSLAAGQSYEQYF TGTGCCAGCAGCTTGGCCGCGGGACAGTCCTACGAGCAGTACTTC
TRBJ1-5 TRBV7-2 NA NA CASSLARSNQPQHF TGTGCCAGCAGCTTAGCACGGAGCAATCAGCCCCAGCATTTT
TRBJ1-2 TRBV20-1 NA NA CSALRGGGYTF TGCAGTGCTTTAAGAGGTGGTGGCTACACCTTC
TRBJ2-2 TRBV4-1 TRBD1 medium-sized CASSQAGGDTGELFF TGCGCCAGCAGCCAAGCAGGGGGCGACACCGGGGAGCTGTTTTTT
TRBJ1-2 TRBV25-1 NA NA CASSDLRTGYTF TGTGCCAGCAGTGACCTTAGGACAGGCTACACCTTC
TRBJ1-1 TRBV5-1 NA few CASSLGSGGTEAFF TGCGCCAGCAGCTTGGGTTCGGGGGGAACTGAAGCTTTCTTT
TRBJ1-1 TRBV7-2 NA NA CASSSPQGRTEAFF TGTGCCAGCAGCTCTCCACAAGGGCGGACTGAAGCTTTCTTT
TRBJ2-7 TRBV11-2 NA NA CASSRQHATYEQYF TGTGCCAGCAGCCGACAACATGCTACCTACGAGCAGTACTTC
TRBJ1-1 TRBV29-1 NA NA CSVVGNTEAFF TGCAGCGTTGTCGGGAACACTGAAGCTTTCTTT
TRBJ2-5 TRBV29-1 TRBD1 NA CSGATGGAGETQYF TGCAGCGGGGCGACAGGGGGCGCGGGAGAGACCCAGTACTTC
TRBJ1-2 TRBV9 NA NA CASSGAGMGYGYTF TGTGCCAGCAGCGGCGCAGGGATGGGGTATGGCTACACCTTC
TRBJ2-7 TRBV5-6 NA once CASSFFGTPSYEQYF TGTGCCAGCAGCTTTTTCGGGACCCCGAGCTACGAGCAGTACTTC
TRBJ1-4 TRBV28 NA NA CASSKQGANEKLFF TGTGCCAGCAGCAAGCAAGGGGCTAATGAAAAACTGTTTTTT
TRBJ1-1 TRBV25-1 NA once CASSEYARQNTEAFF TGTGCCAGCAGTGAATATGCAAGGCAGAACACTGAAGCTTTCTTT
TRBJ1-1 TRBV15 NA NA CATSRDGQGRGTEAFF TGTGCCACCAGCAGAGATGGGCAGGGGAGAGGCACTGAAGCTTTCTTT
TRBJ1-1 TRBV4-2 NA few CASSQGDGPRGYTEAFF TGTGCCAGCAGCCAAGGGGACGGGCCTAGGGGCTACACTGAAGCTTTCTTT
TRBJ2-2 TRBV11-3 TRBD1 few CASSPGTGTGELFF TGTGCCAGCAGCCCAGGGACAGGGACCGGGGAGCTGTTTTTT
TRBJ1-2 TRBV2 TRBD1 NA CASSVEDRAYGYTF TGTGCCAGCAGTGTAGAAGACAGGGCCTATGGCTACACCTTC
TRBJ2-5 TRBV12-2 NA NA CASPGGWRYQETQYF TGTGCAAGTCCCGGTGGGTGGAGGTACCAAGAGACCCAGTACTTC
TRBJ1-5 TRBV29-1 TRBD1 NA CSVSLTGGRGQPQHF TGCAGCGTATCCCTAACAGGGGGCAGGGGTCAGCCCCAGCATTTT
TRBJ1-2 TRBV2 NA NA CASRQAVTAYGYTF TGTGCCAGTCGTCAGGCCGTCACGGCGTATGGCTACACCTTC
TRBJ2-7 TRBV5-6 TRBD2 once CASRPGMGTSESYEQYF TGTGCCAGCAGACCGGGGATGGGGACTAGCGAGTCCTACGAGCAGTACTTC
TRBJ2-7 TRBV7-9 NA NA CASSSSDPTYEQYF TGTGCCAGCAGCTCCTCGGACCCTACCTACGAGCAGTACTTC
TRBJ1-2 TRBV6-1 NA NA CASSEVSNYGYTF TGTGCCAGCAGTGAAGTTTCTAACTATGGCTACACCTTC
TRBJ1-2 TRBV19 TRBD1 NA CASSMLGDSRYGYTF TGTGCCAGTAGTATGCTGGGGGACAGCCGCTATGGCTACACCTTC
TRBJ1-1 TRBV6-1 NA NA CASTRASSEAFF TGTGCCAGCACAAGGGCGTCAAGTGAAGCTTTCTTT
TRBJ1-6 TRBV6-6 NA few CASSYGGRNSPLHF TGTGCCAGCAGTTACGGCGGACGGAATTCACCCCTCCACTTT
TRBJ1-3 TRBV19 NA few CASSIRPTGNTIYF TGTGCCAGTAGTATCAGGCCGACGGGAAACACCATATATTTT
TRBJ2-1 TRBV5-1 TRBD2 NA CASSAGTTVGGDEQFF TGCGCCAGCAGCGCCGGGACTACCGTGGGGGGAGATGAGCAGTTCTTC
TRBJ2-7 TRBV7-6 NA NA CASSLAGPYEQYF TGTGCCAGCAGCTTAGCGGGACCCTACGAGCAGTACTTC
TRBJ2-2 TRBV4-1 TRBD2 NA CASSRTTSSTTTDRELFF TGCGCCAGCAGCCGAACGACTAGCTCAACGACCACCGACCGGGAGCTGTTTTTT